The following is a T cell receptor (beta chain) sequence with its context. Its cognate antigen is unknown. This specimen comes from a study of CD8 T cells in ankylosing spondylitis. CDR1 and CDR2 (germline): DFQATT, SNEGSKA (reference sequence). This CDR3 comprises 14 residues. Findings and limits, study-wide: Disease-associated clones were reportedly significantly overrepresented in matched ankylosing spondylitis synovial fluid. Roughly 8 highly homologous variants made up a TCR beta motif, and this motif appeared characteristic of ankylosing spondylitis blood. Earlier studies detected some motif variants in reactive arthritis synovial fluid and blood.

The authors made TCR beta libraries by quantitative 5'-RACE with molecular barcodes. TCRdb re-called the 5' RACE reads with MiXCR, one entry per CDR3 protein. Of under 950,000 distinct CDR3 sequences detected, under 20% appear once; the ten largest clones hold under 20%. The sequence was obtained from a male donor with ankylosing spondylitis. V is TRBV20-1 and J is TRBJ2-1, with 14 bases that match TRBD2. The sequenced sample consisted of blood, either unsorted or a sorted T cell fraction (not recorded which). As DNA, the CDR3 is TGCAGCGAAAGACTAGCGGGAGGGTACCATGAGCAGTTCTTC. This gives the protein CSERLAGGYHEQFF.